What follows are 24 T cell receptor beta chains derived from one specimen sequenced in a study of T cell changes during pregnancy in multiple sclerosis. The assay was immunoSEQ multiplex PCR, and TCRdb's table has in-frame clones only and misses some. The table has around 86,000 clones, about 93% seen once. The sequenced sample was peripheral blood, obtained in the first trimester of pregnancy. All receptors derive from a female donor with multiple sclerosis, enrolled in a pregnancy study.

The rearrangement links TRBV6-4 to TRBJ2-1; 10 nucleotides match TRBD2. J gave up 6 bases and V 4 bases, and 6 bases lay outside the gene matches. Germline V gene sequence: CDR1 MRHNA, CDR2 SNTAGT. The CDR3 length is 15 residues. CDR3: CASSVSGGAANEQFF. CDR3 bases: TGTGCCAGCAGTGTAAGCGGGGGGGCGGCCAATGAGCAGTTCTTC.

The CDR3 DNA follows: TGTGCCAGCAGCGTCACTAGCGGGGGGAGCACCGGGGAGCTGTTTTTT. The encoded protein is CASSVTSGGSTGELFF. The rearrangement links TRBV9 to TRBJ2-2; 12 bases fit TRBD2. The CDR3 covers 16 residues. Germline V gives CDR1 SGDLS, CDR2 YYNGEE. V lost 2 bases to trimming and J lost 4 bases; unmatched junction nucleotides: 3.

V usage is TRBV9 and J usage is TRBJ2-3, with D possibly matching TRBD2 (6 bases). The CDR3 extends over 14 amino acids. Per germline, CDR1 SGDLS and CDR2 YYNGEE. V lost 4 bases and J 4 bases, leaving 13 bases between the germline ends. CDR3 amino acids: CASSHGGGADTQYF. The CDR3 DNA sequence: TGTGCCAGCAGCCACGGGGGAGGCGCAGATACGCAGTATTTT.

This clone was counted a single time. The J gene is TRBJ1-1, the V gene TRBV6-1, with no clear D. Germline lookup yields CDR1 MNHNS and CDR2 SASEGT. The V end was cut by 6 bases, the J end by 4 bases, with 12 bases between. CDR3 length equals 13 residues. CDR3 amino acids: CASRKAPGTEAFF. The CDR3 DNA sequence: TGTGCCAGCAGAAAGGCTCCGGGCACTGAAGCTTTCTTT.

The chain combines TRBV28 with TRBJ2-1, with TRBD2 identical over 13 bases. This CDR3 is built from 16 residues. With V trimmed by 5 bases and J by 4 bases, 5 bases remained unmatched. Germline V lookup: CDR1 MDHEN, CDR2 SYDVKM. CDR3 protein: CASSKLAGGRYNEQFF. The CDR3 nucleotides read TGTGCCAGCAGTAAACTAGCGGGAGGGAGGTACAATGAGCAGTTCTTC.

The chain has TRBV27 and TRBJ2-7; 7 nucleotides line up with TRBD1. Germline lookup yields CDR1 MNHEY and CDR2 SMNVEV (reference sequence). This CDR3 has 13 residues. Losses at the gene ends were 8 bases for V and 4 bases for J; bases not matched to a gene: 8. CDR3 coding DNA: TGTGCCAGCCGCGCGACAGGGTTTTACGAGCAGTACTTC. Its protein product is CASRATGFYEQYF.

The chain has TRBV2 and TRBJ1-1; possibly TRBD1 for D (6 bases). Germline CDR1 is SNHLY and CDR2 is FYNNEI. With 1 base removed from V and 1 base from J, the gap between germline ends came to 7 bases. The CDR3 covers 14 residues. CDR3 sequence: CASSEGRGNTEAFF. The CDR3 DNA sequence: TGTGCCAGCAGTGAAGGCAGGGGGAACACTGAAGCTTTCTTT.

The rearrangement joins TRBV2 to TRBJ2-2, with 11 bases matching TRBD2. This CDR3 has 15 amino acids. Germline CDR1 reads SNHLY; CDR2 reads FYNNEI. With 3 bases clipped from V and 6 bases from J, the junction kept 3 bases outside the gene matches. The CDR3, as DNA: TGTGCCAGCAGTGAGGTACTAGCGGGAGCCGGGGAGCTGTTTTTT. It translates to CASSEVLAGAGELFF.

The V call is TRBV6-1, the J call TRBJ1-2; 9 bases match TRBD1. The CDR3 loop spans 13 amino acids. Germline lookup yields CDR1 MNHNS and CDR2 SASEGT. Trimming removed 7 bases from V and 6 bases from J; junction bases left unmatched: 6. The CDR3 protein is CASTMGQGNGYTF. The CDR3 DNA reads TGTGCCAGCACCATGGGACAGGGTAATGGCTACACCTTC.

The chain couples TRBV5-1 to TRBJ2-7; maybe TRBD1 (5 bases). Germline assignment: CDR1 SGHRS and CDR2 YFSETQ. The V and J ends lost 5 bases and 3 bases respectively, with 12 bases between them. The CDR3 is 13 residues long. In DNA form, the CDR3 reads TGCGCCAGCAGTCCAGGGATAAGCTACGAGCAGTACTTC. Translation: CASSPGISYEQYF.

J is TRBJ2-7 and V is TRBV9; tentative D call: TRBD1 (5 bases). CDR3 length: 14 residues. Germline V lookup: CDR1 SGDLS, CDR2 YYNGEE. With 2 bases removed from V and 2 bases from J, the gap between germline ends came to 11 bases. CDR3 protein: CASSVSTEPYEQYF. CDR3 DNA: TGTGCCAGCAGCGTTTCGACAGAGCCCTACGAGCAGTACTTC.

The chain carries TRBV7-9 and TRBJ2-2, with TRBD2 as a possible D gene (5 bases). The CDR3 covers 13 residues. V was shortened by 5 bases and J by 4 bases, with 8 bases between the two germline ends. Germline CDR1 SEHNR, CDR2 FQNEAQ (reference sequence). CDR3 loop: CASSLEGTGELFF. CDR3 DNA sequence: TGTGCCAGCAGCCTCGAGGGCACCGGGGAGCTGTTTTTT.

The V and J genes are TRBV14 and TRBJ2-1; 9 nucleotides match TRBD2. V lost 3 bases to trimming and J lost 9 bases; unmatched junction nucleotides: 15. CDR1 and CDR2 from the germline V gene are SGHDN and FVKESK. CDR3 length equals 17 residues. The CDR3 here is CASSHPLGREGRGEQFF. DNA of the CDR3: TGTGCCAGCAGCCACCCCCTAGGGCGGGAGGGCCGTGGTGAGCAGTTCTTC.

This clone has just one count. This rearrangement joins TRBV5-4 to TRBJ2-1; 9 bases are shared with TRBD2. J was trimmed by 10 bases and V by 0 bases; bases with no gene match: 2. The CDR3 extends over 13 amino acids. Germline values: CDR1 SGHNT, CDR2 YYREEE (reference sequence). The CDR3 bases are TGTGCCAGCAGCTTGGCTAGCGGGGTCGAGCAGTTCTTC. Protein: CASSLASGVEQFF. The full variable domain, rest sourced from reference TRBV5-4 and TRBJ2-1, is ETGVTQSPTHLIKTRGQQVTLRCSSQSGHNTVSWYQQALGQGPQFIFQYYREEENGRGNFPPRFSGLQFPNYSSELNVNALELDDSALYLCASSLASGVEQFFGPGTRLTVL.

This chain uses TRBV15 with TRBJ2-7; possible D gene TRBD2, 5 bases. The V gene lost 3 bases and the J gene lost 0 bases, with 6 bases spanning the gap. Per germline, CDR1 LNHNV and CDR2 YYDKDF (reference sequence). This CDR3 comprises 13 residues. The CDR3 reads CATSRRVSYEQYF. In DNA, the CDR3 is TGTGCCACCAGCAGGCGGGTCTCCTACGAGCAGTACTTC.

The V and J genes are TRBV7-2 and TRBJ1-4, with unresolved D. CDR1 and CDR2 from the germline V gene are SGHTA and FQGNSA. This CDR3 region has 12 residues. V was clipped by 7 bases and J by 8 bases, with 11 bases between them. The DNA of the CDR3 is TGTGCCAGCAACAATATGGGCGAAAAACTGTTTTTT. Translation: CASNNMGEKLFF.

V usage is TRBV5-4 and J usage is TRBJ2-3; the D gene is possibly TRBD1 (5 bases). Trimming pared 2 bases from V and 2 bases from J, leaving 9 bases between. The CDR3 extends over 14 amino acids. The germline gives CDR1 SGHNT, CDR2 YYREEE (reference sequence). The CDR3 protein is CASSLDSSTDTQYF. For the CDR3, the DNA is TGTGCCAGCAGCTTAGACAGCTCCACAGATACGCAGTATTTT.

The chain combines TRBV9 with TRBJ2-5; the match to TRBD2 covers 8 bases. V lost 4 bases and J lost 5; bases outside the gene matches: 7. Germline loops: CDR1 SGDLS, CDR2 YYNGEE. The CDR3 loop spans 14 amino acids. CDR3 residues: CASSTRGGPETQYF. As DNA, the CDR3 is TGTGCCAGCAGCACTCGGGGGGGGCCGGAGACCCAGTACTTC. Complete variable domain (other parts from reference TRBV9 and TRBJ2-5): DSGVTQTPKHLITATGQRVTLRCSPRSGDLSVYWYQQSLDQGLQFLIQYYNGEERAKGNILERFSAQQFPDLHSELNLSSLELGDSALYFCASSTRGGPETQYFGPGTRLLVL.

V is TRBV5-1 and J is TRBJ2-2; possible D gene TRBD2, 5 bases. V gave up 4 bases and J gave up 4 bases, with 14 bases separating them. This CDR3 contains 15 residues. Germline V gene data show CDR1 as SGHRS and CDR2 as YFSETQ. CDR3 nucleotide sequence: TGCGCCAGCAGCGTTCACCGGGGAACCACCGGGGAGCTGTTTTTT. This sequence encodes CASSVHRGTTGELFF. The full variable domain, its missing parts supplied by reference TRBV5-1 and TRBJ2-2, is KAGVTQTPRYLIKTRGQQVTLSCSPISGHRSVSWYQQTPGQGLQFLFEYFSETQRNKGNFPGRFSGRQFSNSRSEMNVSTLELGDSALYLCASSVHRGTTGELFFGEGSRLTVL.

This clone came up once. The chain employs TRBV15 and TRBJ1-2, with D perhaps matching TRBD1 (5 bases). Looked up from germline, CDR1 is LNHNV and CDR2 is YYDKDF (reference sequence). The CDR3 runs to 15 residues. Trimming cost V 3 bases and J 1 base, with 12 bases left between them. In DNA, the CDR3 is TGTGCCACCAGCAGGGAGCAGGGAAGTAACTATGGCTACACCTTC. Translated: CATSREQGSNYGYTF.

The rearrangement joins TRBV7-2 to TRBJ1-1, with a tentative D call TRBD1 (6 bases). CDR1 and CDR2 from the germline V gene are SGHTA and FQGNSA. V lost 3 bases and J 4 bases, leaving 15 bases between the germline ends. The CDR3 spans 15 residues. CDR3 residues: CASSLGPQGITEAFF. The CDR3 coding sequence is TGTGCCAGCAGCTTGGGCCCCCAGGGGATCACTGAAGCTTTCTTT.

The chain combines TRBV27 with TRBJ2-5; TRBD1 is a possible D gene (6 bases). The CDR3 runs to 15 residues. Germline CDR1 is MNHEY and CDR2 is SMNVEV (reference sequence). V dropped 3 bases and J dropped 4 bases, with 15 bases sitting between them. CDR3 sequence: CASSFRQAFVETQYF. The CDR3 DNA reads TGTGCCAGCAGTTTTCGACAGGCTTTTGTAGAGACCCAGTACTTC.

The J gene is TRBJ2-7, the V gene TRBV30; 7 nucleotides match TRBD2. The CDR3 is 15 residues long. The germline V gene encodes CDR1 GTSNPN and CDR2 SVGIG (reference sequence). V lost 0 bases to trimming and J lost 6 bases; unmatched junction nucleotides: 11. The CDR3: CAWSVRGVGGVEQYF. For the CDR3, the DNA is TGTGCCTGGAGTGTACGGGGGGTTGGAGGGGTCGAGCAGTACTTC.

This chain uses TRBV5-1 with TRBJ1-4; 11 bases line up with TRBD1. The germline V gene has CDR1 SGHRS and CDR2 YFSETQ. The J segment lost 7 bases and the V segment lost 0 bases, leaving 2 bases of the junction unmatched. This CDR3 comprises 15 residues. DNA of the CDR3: TGCGCCAGCAGCTTGGGGACAGGGGGCCTTGAAAAACTGTTTTTT. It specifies CASSLGTGGLEKLFF.